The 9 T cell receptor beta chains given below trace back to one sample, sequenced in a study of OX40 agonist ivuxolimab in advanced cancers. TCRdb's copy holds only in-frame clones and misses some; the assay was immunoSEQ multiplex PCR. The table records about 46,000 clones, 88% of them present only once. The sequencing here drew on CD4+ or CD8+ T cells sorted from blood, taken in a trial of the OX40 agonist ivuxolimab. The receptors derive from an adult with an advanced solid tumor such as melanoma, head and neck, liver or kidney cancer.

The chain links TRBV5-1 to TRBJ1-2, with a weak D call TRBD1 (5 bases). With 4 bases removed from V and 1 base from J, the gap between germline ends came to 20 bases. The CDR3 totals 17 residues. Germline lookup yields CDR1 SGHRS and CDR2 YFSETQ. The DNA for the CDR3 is TGCGCCAGCAGCCAGGGAGCAGGGAGTCTCGTTAACTATGGCTACACCTTC. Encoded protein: CASSQGAGSLVNYGYTF. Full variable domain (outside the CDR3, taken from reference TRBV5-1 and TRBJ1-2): KAGVTQTPRYLIKTRGQQVTLSCSPISGHRSVSWYQQTPGQGLQFLFEYFSETQRNKGNFPGRFSGRQFSNSRSEMNVSTLELGDSALYLCASSQGAGSLVNYGYTFGSGTRLTVV.

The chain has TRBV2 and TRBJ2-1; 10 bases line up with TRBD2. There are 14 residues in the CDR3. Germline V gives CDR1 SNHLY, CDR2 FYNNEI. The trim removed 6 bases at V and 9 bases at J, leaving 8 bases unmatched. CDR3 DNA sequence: TGTGCCAGCAGCCTAGCGGGAGTGAGGGTTGAGCAGTTCTTC. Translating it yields CASSLAGVRVEQFF.

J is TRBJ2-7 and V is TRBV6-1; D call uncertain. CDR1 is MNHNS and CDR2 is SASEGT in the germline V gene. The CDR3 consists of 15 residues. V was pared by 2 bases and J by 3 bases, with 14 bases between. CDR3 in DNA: TGTGCCAGCAGTGAAAGGGCAGCCGCCGTCTACGAGCAGTACTTC. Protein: CASSERAAAVYEQYF.

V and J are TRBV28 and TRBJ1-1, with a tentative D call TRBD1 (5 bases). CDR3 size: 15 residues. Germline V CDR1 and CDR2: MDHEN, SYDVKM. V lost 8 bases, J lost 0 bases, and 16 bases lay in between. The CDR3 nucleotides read TGTGCCAGCGCATTAGCGGCAGGGATGAACACTGAAGCTTTCTTT. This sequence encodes CASALAAGMNTEAFF.

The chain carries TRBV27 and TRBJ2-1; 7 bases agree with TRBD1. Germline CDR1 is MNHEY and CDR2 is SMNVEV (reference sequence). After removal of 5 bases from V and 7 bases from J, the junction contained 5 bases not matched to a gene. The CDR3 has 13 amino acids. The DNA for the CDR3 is TGTGCCAGCAGTAAGGACAGGCGGAATGAGCAGTTCTTC. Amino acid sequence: CASSKDRRNEQFF.

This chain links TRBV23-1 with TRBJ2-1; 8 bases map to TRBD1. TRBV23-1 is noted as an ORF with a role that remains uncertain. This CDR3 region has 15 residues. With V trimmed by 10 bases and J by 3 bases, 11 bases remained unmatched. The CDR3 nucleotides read TGCGCCAACCCTCCGGGACAGGCTCACTACAATGAGCAGTTCTTC. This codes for CANPPGQAHYNEQFF.

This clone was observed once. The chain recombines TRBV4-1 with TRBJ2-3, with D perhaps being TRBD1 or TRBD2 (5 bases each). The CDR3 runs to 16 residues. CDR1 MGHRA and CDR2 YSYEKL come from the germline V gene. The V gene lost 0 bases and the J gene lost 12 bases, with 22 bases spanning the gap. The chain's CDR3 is CASSQDRGVALRGQYF. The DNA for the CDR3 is TGCGCCAGCAGCCAAGATAGAGGAGTAGCCCTGAGGGGCCAGTATTTT.

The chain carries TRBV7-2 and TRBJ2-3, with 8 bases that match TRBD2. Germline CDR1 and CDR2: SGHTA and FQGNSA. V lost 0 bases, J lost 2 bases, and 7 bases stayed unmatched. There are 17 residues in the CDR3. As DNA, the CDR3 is TGTGCCAGCAGCTTAGCCCACACTAGCGGATACACAGATACGCAGTATTTT. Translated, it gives CASSLAHTSGYTDTQYF.

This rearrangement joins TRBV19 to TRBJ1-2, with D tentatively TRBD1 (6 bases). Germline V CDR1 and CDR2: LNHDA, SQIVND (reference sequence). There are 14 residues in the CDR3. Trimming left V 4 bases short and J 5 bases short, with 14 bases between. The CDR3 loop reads CASSTGRQGYGYTF. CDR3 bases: TGTGCCAGTAGTACCGGACGGCAGGGGTATGGCTACACCTTC.